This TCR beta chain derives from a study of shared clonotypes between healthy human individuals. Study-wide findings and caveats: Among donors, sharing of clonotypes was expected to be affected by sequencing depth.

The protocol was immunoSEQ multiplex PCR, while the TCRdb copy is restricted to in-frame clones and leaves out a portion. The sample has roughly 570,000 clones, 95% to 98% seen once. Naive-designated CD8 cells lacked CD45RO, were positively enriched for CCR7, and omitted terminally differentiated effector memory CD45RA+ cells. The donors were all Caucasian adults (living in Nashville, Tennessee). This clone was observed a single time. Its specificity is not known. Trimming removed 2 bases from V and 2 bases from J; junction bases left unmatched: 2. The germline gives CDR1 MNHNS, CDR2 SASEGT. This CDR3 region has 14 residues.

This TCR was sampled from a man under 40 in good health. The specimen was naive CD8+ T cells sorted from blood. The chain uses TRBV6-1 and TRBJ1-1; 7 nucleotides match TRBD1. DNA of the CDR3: TGTGCCAGCAGTGAACAGGGGGAAAACACTGAAGCTTTCTTT. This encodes CASSEQGENTEAFF.